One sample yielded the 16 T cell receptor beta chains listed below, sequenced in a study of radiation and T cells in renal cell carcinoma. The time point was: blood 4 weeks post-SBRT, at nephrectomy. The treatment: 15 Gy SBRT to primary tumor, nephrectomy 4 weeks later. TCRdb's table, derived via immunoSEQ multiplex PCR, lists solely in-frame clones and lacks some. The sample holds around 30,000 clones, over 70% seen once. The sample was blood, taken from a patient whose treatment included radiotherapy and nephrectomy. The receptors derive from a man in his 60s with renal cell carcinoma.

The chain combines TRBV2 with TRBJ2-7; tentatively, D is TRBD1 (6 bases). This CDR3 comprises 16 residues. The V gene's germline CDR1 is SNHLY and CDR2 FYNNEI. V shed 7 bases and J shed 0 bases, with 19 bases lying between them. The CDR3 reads CASIPLHRGSSYEQYF. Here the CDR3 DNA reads TGTGCCAGCATCCCCCTCCATAGGGGGAGCTCCTACGAGCAGTACTTC.

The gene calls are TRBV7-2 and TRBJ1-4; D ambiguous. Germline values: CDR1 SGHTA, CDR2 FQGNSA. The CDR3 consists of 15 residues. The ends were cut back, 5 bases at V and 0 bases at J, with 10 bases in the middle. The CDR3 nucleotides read TGTGCCAGCAGCCCTACGGCTCCAACTAATGAAAAACTGTTTTTT. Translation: CASSPTAPTNEKLFF.

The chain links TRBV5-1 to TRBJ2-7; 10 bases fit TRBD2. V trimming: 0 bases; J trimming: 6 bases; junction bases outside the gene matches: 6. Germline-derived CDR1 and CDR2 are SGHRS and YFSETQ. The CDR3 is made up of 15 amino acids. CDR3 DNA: TGCGCCAGCAGCTTGGTTAGCGGGAGGTATCGCGAGCAGTACTTC. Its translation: CASSLVSGRYREQYF. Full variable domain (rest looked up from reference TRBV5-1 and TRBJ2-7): KAGVTQTPRYLIKTRGQQVTLSCSPISGHRSVSWYQQTPGQGLQFLFEYFSETQRNKGNFPGRFSGRQFSNSRSEMNVSTLELGDSALYLCASSLVSGRYREQYFGPGTRLTVT.

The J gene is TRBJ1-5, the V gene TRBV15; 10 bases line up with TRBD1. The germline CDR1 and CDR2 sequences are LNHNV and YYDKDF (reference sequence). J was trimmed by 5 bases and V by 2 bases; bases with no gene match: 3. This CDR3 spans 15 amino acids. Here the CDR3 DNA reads TGTGCCACCAGCAGAAGGACAGGGGGGGATCAGCCCCAGCATTTT. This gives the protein CATSRRTGGDQPQHF.

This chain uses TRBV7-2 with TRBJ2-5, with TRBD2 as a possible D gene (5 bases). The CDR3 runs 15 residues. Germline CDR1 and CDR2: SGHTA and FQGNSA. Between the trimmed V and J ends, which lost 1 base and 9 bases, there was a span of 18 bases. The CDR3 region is CASSLGAGPSGAQYF. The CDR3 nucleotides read TGTGCCAGCAGCTTAGGGGCGGGTCCAAGTGGGGCCCAGTACTTC.

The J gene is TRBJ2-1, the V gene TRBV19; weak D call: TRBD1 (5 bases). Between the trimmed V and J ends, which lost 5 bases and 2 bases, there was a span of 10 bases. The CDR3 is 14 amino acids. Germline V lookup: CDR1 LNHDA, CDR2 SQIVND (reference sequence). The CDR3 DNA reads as TGTGCCAGTAGTCTAAGGGGTACCTACAATGAGCAGTTCTTC. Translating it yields CASSLRGTYNEQFF. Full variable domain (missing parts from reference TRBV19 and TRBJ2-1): DGGITQSPKYLFRKEGQNVTLSCEQNLNHDAMYWYRQDPGQGLRLIYYSQIVNDFQKGDIAEGYSVSREKKESFPLTVTSAQKNPTAFYLCASSLRGTYNEQFFGPGTRLTVL.

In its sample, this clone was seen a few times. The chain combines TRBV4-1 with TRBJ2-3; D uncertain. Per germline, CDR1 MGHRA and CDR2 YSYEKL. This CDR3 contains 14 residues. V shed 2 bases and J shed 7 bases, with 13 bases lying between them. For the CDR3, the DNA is TGCGCCAGCAGCCAACTTGCGTTCCCAAATACGCAGTATTTT. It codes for CASSQLAFPNTQYF.

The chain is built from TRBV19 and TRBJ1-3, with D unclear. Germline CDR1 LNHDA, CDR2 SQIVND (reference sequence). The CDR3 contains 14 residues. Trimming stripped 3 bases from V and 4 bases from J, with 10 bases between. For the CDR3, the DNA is TGTGCCAGTAGTATGTGGCGGAAAGGAAACACCATATATTTT. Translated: CASSMWRKGNTIYF. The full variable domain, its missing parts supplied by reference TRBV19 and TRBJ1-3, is DGGITQSPKYLFRKEGQNVTLSCEQNLNHDAMYWYRQDPGQGLRLIYYSQIVNDFQKGDIAEGYSVSREKKESFPLTVTSAQKNPTAFYLCASSMWRKGNTIYFGEGSWLTVV.

DNA of the CDR3: TGTGCCAGCTCACCTGAGGGGTTCCTTCCCGCGGGCCAAGAGACCCAGTACTTC. It yields the protein CASSPEGFLPAGQETQYF. The chain joins TRBV18 to TRBJ2-5; tentatively, D is TRBD1 or TRBD2 (5 bases each). The V gene's germline CDR1 is KGHSH and CDR2 LQKENI. The CDR3 contains 18 residues. V was trimmed by 3 bases and J by 1 base, leaving 21 bases between them. The variable domain in full, completed from reference TRBV18 and TRBJ2-5, reads NAGVMQNPRHLVRRRGQEARLRCSPMKGHSHVYWYRQLPEEGLKFMVYLQKENIIDESGMPKERFSAEFPKEGPSILRIQQVVRGDSAAYFCASSPEGFLPAGQETQYFGPGTRLLVL.

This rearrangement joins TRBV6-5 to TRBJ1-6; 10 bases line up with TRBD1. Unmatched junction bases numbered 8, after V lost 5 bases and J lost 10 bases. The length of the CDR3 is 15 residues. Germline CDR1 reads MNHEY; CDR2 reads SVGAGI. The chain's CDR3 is CASSRQGAWISPLHF. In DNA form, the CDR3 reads TGTGCCAGCAGTCGACAGGGGGCTTGGATATCACCCCTCCACTTT.

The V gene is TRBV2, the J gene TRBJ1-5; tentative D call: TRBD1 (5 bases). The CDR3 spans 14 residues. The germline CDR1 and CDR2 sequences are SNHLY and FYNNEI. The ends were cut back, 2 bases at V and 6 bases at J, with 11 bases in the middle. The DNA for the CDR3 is TGTGCCAGCAGTGAAAACCGGGGGATTCAGCCCCAGCATTTT. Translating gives CASSENRGIQPQHF.

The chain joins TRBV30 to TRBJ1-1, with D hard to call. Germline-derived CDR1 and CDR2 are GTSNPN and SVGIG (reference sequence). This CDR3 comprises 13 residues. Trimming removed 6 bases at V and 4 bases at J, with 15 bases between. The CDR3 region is CACGGRRSTEAFF. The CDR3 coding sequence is TGTGCCTGCGGCGGAAGGAGAAGCACTGAAGCTTTCTTT.

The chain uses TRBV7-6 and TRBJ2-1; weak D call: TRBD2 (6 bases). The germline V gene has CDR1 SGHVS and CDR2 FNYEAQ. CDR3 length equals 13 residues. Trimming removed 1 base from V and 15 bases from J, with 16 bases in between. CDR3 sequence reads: CASSLELGTPLFF. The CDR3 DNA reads TGTGCCAGCAGCTTAGAACTCGGGACTCCTCTGTTCTTC.

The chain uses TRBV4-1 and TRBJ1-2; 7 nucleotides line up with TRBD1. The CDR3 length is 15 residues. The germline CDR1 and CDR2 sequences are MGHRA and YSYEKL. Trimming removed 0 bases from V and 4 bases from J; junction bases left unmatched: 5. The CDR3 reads CASSQESQGGYGYTF. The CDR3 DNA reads TGCGCCAGCAGCCAAGAATCCCAGGGGGGCTATGGCTACACCTTC.

The CDR3 protein is CASRPDRGRTEAFF. Written as DNA, the CDR3 is TGTGCCAGCAGACCGGACAGGGGGCGCACTGAAGCTTTCTTT. V gene TRBV6-6 combines with J gene TRBJ1-1, with 11 bases identical to TRBD1. With 6 bases clipped from V and 4 bases from J, the junction kept 4 bases outside the gene matches. Germline V CDR1 and CDR2: MNHNY, SVGAGI (reference sequence). The CDR3 sequence is 14 residues long.

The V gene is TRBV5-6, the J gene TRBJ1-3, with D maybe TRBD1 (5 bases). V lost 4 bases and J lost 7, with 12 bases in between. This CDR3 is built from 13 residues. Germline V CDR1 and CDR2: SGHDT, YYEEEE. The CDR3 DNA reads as TGTGCCAGCAGCCGGACCTGGGGGAACACCATATATTTT. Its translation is CASSRTWGNTIYF.